Each of the 30 T cell receptor beta chains below was sequenced from the same sample in a study of T cells in Graves' hyperthyroidism and ophthalmopathy. Researchers amplified the TCR beta CDR3 regions from RNA transcripts. During a first-round RT-PCR of the TCR CDR3, the HTBI primer set was used. TCRdb redid the calling of the multiplex PCR reads with MiXCR, one entry per CDR3 protein. The sample includes about 580,000 distinct CDR3 sequences, 46% of them seen just once. Source material: peripheral blood or thyroid tissue (not recorded which). The receptors stem from a woman aged 18-35 years with Graves' hyperthyroidism.

Regarding this clonotype: Possible read error: a much larger clone is one base away. The J gene is TRBJ1-3, the V gene TRBV19, with D maybe TRBD1 (5 bases). Germline lookup yields CDR1 LNHDA and CDR2 SQIVND (reference sequence). The CDR3 loop spans 15 amino acids. Trimming took off 7 bases at V and 0 bases at J, with 13 bases between the two ends. CDR3 DNA sequence: TGTGCCAGTAACAGGAACAGCAGCTCTGGAAACACCATATATTTT. This codes for CASNRNSSSGNTIYF.

The table lists this clonotype with many counts. The rearrangement joins TRBV7-9 to TRBJ2-2; weak D call: TRBD1 (7 bases). The germline V gene has CDR1 SEHNR and CDR2 FQNEAQ (reference sequence). The CDR3 extends over 16 amino acids. Trimming removed 4 bases from V and 5 bases from J, with 17 bases in between. CDR3: CASSSPGGLKTGELFF. The CDR3 DNA reads TGTGCCAGCAGCTCACCAGGGGGGTTGAAGACCGGGGAGCTGTTTTTT.

This clonotype has only a few counts. This chain uses TRBV7-6 with TRBJ1-6; D remains ambiguous. CDR1 is SGHVS and CDR2 is FNYEAQ in the germline V gene. This CDR3 region has 14 residues. Trimming cost V 5 bases and J 8 bases, with 13 bases left between them. The CDR3 sequence is CASSPGRADSPLHF. CDR3 bases: TGTGCCAGCAGCCCCGGGAGGGCAGATTCACCCCTCCACTTT.

The chain couples TRBV6-5 to TRBJ2-7; 10 nucleotides align to TRBD2. Trimming at V came to 5 bases and at J to 3 bases, leaving 7 bases not matched to a gene. Germline V lookup: CDR1 MNHEY, CDR2 SVGAGI. The CDR3 spans 15 residues. CDR3 loop: CASSELAGTFYEQYF. DNA for the CDR3: TGTGCCAGCAGTGAACTAGCGGGAACTTTCTACGAGCAGTACTTC.

The V gene is TRBV29-1, the J gene TRBJ2-5; 7 nucleotides line up with TRBD1. Germline values: CDR1 SQVTM, CDR2 ANQGSEA. CDR3 length: 11 residues. The chain's CDR3 is CRPTGWETQYF. CDR3 in DNA: TGCAGACCGACAGGGTGGGAGACCCAGTACTTC.

There are a few counts of this clonotype. One end of the junction varies from germline; a read error may be responsible. The CDR3 loop is CASSQGPYAF. CDR3 sequence (DNA): TGTGCCAGCAGCCAGGGGCCCTACGCCTTC. V is TRBV12-3 or TRBV12-4 and J is TRBJ1-2; D is possibly TRBD1 (6 bases). The CDR3 runs 10 residues.

The J gene is TRBJ2-7, the V gene TRBV29-1; possible D gene TRBD2, 5 bases. The germline CDR1 and CDR2 sequences are SQVTM and ANQGSEA. CDR3 length: 12 residues. V was cut by 6 bases and J by 7 bases, with 16 bases left in between. The CDR3 region is CSVYLAEWEQYF. The DNA for the CDR3 is TGCAGCGTGTATCTAGCCGAGTGGGAGCAGTACTTC.

This clonotype was detected many times. This chain joins TRBV7-9 and TRBJ1-1; D remains ambiguous. With 6 bases removed from V and 2 bases from J, the gap between germline ends came to 16 bases. This CDR3 comprises 15 residues. Per germline, CDR1 SEHNR and CDR2 FQNEAQ (reference sequence). CDR3 DNA sequence: TGTGCCAGCAGTTCCCCGGGTCGGCGAAACACTGAAGCTTTCTTT. Its protein product is CASSSPGRRNTEAFF.

This clonotype appeared once. The chain links TRBV10-3 to TRBJ2-2; D is unclear. Germline V gene sequence: CDR1 ENHRY, CDR2 SYGVKD. The CDR3 is 9 residues long. V shed 8 bases and J shed 7 bases, with 2 bases lying between them. The chain's CDR3 is CAIGGELFF. CDR3 DNA: TGTGCCATCGGCGGGGAGCTGTTTTTT.

V and J are TRBV7-2 and TRBJ2-7, with D perhaps TRBD1 (5 bases). Per germline, CDR1 SGHTA and CDR2 FQGNSA. The CDR3 is 12 amino acids. Trimming cost V 1 base and J 9 bases, with 10 bases left between them. CDR3 DNA: TGTGCCAGCAGCTTAGGGGCCCAGGGGCAGTACTTC. It specifies CASSLGAQGQYF.

The genes are TRBV19 and TRBJ1-3; D is unclear. Germline V gives CDR1 LNHDA, CDR2 SQIVND (reference sequence). Trimming stripped 5 bases from V and 4 bases from J, with 18 bases between. CDR3 length: 16 residues. The CDR3 is CASSVQIEWAGNTIYF. CDR3 nucleotide sequence: TGTGCCAGTAGTGTACAGATCGAGTGGGCAGGAAACACCATATATTTT.

This clonotype was seen once. The V call is TRBV20-1, the J call TRBJ1-5; 10 bases are a match to TRBD1. Germline values: CDR1 DFQATT, CDR2 SNEGSKA (reference sequence). The CDR3 is 16 residues long. The J segment lost 7 bases and the V segment lost 2 bases, leaving 11 bases of the junction unmatched. The DNA of the CDR3 is TGCAGTGCTAGACTCGCTAGCGGGACAGGGGACCAGCCCCAGCATTTT. Amino acids: CSARLASGTGDQPQHF.

This clonotype has a count of ten or more. This chain links TRBV5-1 with TRBJ2-5, with 7 bases matching TRBD1. Germline CDR1 SGHRS, CDR2 YFSETQ. With 3 bases clipped from V and 5 bases from J, the junction kept 4 bases outside the gene matches. The CDR3 spans 13 residues. The DNA for the CDR3 is TGCGCCAGCAGCTCCGGGACAGACGAGACCCAGTACTTC. Translating it yields CASSSGTDETQYF.

This sequence joins TRBV20-1 and TRBJ1-4; D perhaps matches TRBD1 (6 bases). The CDR3 has 14 residues. Germline V CDR1 and CDR2: DFQATT, SNEGSKA (reference sequence). With 0 bases removed from V and 6 bases from J, the gap between germline ends came to 11 bases. The CDR3 loop reads CSARDSQGYEKLFF. CDR3 in DNA: TGCAGTGCTAGAGATTCCCAGGGGTATGAAAAACTGTTTTTT.

There are many counts of this clonotype. V gene TRBV6-4 combines with J gene TRBJ1-1, with TRBD1 matching over 7 bases. J gave up 5 bases and V 2 bases, and 2 bases lay outside the gene matches. Germline V lookup: CDR1 MRHNA, CDR2 SNTAGT. This CDR3 spans 13 amino acids. This chain's CDR3 is CASSDQTGTEAFF. The DNA of the CDR3 is TGTGCCAGCAGTGACCAGACAGGGACTGAAGCTTTCTTT.

CDR3 coding DNA: TGTGCCAGCAGCCCGCTAGAGGGGGGAGATGGCAATCAGCCCCAGCATTTT. This codes for CASSPLEGGDGNQPQHF. The genes are TRBV7-6 and TRBJ1-5, with D perhaps matching TRBD1 (6 bases). V was trimmed by 5 bases and J by 2 bases, leaving 19 bases between them. CDR3 size: 17 residues. CDR1 and CDR2 from the germline V gene are SGHVS and FNYEAQ.

This clonotype was picked up many times. This chain uses TRBV7-2 with TRBJ2-5; TRBD1 is a possible D gene (5 bases). Trimming cost V 4 bases and J 5 bases, with 23 bases left between them. The germline V gene has CDR1 SGHTA and CDR2 FQGNSA. The CDR3 is 17 residues long. CDR3 sequence (DNA): TGTGCCAGCAGCTCGCGCACTGCGACAGCGATCTTGGAGACCCAGTACTTC. Amino acids: CASSSRTATAILETQYF.

J is TRBJ2-7 and V is TRBV5-1; D remains unclear. The length of the CDR3 is 18 residues. V was trimmed by 1 base and J by 3 bases, leaving 23 bases between them. Germline V lookup: CDR1 SGHRS, CDR2 YFSETQ. CDR3 region: CASSLTESPIIQNYEQYF. The CDR3 DNA reads TGCGCCAGCAGCTTGACCGAGAGCCCCATCATCCAGAACTACGAGCAGTACTTC.

In this sample, this clonotype turned up many times. The rearrangement joins TRBV12-3 or TRBV12-4 to TRBJ1-1, with D unresolved. The CDR3 loop spans 14 amino acids. V shed 5 bases and J shed 3 bases, with 13 bases lying between them. CDR3 bases: TGTGCCAGCAGTCCGGGCCGCGGCGACACTGAAGCTTTCTTT. Translation: CASSPGRGDTEAFF.

Notes on this clonotype: The junction shows a germline mismatch at one end, possibly a read error. The J gene is TRBJ1-2, the V gene TRBV6-4; D is perhaps TRBD1 (6 bases). The CDR3 runs 17 residues. The V gene's germline CDR1 is MRHNA and CDR2 SNTAGT. This chain's CDR3 is CASSDGQNTGLGYGCTF. CDR3 nucleotide sequence: TGTGCCAGCAGTGACGGACAGAACACCGGGTTAGGTTATGGCTGCACCTTC.

This clonotype was seen ten or more times. This rearrangement joins TRBV6-2 or TRBV6-3 to TRBJ1-2; D gene ambiguous. The CDR3 sequence is 14 residues long. Trimming removed 1 base at V and 1 base at J, with 7 bases between. CDR1 and CDR2 (germline): MNHEY, SVGEGT. For the CDR3, the DNA is TGTGCCAGCAGTTACTTCGGTTTTAACTATGGCTACACCTTC. Encoded protein: CASSYFGFNYGYTF.

The chain links TRBV15 to TRBJ1-2; D might be TRBD1 (5 bases). In germline, CDR1 is LNHNV, CDR2 YYDKDF (reference sequence). V was cut by 6 bases and J by 7 bases, with 12 bases left in between. The CDR3 spans 12 residues. The CDR3 coding sequence is TGTGCCACCAGTAGCAGGGTCAGTGGCTACACCTTC. It encodes CATSSRVSGYTF.

This clonotype was recorded at least ten times. The chain employs TRBV4-2 and TRBJ1-5; D is unclear. V lost 0 bases and J lost 1, with 10 bases in between. The CDR3 is 16 amino acids. Germline V gene data show CDR1 as LGHNA and CDR2 as YNFKEQ. The CDR3 DNA sequence: TGTGCCAGCAGCCAAGATGGTCCCGCAAGCAATCAGCCCCAGCATTTT. This gives the protein CASSQDGPASNQPQHF.

This clonotype was seen a handful of times. This chain uses TRBV6-6 with TRBJ1-2; 7 nucleotides match TRBD1. The CDR3 sequence is 16 residues long. Germline loops: CDR1 MNHNY, CDR2 SVGAGI (reference sequence). With V trimmed by 5 bases and J by 3 bases, 12 bases remained unmatched. The CDR3 DNA is TGTGCCAGCAGTCCGTCCGGGGAGGGGGCGTACTATGGCTACACCTTC. As protein: CASSPSGEGAYYGYTF.

V and J are TRBV20-1 and TRBJ1-1; the D is unclear. CDR3 size: 16 residues. Per germline, CDR1 DFQATT and CDR2 SNEGSKA (reference sequence). V shed 6 bases and J shed 1 base, with 21 bases lying between them. The CDR3 region is CSAAGLAGEGNTEAFF. The CDR3, as DNA: TGCAGTGCAGCCGGACTAGCGGGAGAGGGGAACACTGAAGCTTTCTTT.

The J gene is TRBJ1-2, the V gene TRBV29-1, with D perhaps TRBD1 (5 bases). The CDR3 has 15 residues. V lost 4 bases, J lost 4 bases, and 19 bases lay in between. The germline gives CDR1 SQVTM, CDR2 ANQGSEA. The CDR3 region is CSVGVAGPYAYGYTF. The CDR3 bases are TGCAGCGTTGGGGTAGCGGGACCTTACGCCTATGGCTACACCTTC.

This clonotype was counted a few times. The chain has TRBV11-3 and TRBJ2-2; D gene uncertain. Deletions cut 6 bases from V and 1 base from J, with 6 bases between. This CDR3 spans 13 amino acids. Germline loops: CDR1 SGHNT, CDR2 YENEEA. The CDR3 DNA sequence: TGTGCCAGCAGATCGGAGAACACCGGGGAGCTGTTTTTT. This sequence encodes CASRSENTGELFF.

The chain carries TRBV6-6 and TRBJ2-3; tentative D call: TRBD2 (5 bases). V was trimmed by 6 bases and J by 2 bases, leaving 12 bases between them. The CDR3 spans 14 residues. Germline lookup yields CDR1 MNHNY and CDR2 SVGAGI (reference sequence). The DNA for the CDR3 is TGTGCCAGCAGGCCCCTAGCAGTCACAGATACGCAGTATTTT. This encodes CASRPLAVTDTQYF.

This clonotype occurred many times. The chain carries TRBV7-9 and TRBJ1-4; TRBD1 is a possible D gene (5 bases). The length of the CDR3 is 15 residues. Trimming took 2 bases from V and 1 from J, leaving 8 bases between them. Germline loops: CDR1 SEHNR, CDR2 FQNEAQ (reference sequence). The CDR3 sequence: CASSLSTVTNEKLFF. The CDR3 coding sequence is TGTGCCAGCAGCTTATCGACAGTAACTAATGAAAAACTGTTTTTT. Supplemented by reference TRBV7-9 and TRBJ1-4, the full variable domain reads DTGVSQNPRHKITKRGQNVTFRCDPISEHNRLYWYRQTLGQGPEFLTYFQNEAQLEKSRLLSDRFSAERPKGSFSTLEIQRTEQGDSAMYLCASSLSTVTNEKLFFGSGTQLSVL.

This chain uses TRBV7-9 with TRBJ1-2; D uncertain. Trimming shortened V by 4 bases and J by 0 bases, and 12 bases separated the two germline ends. The V gene's germline CDR1 is SEHNR and CDR2 FQNEAQ (reference sequence). This CDR3 has 15 residues. CDR3 DNA: TGTGCCAGCAGCTCCCTAAGGGTCTCTAACTATGGCTACACCTTC. This gives the protein CASSSLRVSNYGYTF.